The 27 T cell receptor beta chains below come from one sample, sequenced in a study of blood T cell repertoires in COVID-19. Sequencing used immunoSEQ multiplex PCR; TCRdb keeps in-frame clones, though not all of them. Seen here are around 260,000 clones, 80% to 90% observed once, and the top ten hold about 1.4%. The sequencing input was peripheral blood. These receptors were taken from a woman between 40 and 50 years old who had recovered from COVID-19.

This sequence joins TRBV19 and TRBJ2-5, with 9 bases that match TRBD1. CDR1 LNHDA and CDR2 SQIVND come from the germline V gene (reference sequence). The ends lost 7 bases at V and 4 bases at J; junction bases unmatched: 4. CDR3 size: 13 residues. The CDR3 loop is CASTGQGRETQYF. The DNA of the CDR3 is TGTGCCAGTACCGGACAGGGGAGAGAGACCCAGTACTTC.

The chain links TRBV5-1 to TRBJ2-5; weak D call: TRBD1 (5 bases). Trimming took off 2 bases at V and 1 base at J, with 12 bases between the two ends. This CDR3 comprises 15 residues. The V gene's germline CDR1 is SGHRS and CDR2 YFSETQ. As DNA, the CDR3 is TGCGCCAGCAGCTTTACAACAGGAGCCCAAGAGACCCAGTACTTC. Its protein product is CASSFTTGAQETQYF.

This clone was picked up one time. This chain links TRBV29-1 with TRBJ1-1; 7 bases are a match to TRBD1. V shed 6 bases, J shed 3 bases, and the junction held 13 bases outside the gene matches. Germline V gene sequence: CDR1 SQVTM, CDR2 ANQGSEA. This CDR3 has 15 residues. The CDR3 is CSVREDRSVYTEAFF. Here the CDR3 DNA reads TGCAGCGTGAGGGAGGACAGGTCAGTCTACACTGAAGCTTTCTTT.

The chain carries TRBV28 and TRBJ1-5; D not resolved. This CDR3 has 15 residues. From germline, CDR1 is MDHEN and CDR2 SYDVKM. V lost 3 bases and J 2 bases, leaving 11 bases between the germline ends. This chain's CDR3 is CASSLVGEGNQPQHF. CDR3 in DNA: TGTGCCAGCAGTTTGGTCGGGGAGGGCAATCAGCCCCAGCATTTT.

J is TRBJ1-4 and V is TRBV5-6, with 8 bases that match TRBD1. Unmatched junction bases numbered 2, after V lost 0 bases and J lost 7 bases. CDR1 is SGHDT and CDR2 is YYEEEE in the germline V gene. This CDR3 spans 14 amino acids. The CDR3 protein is CASSLGTGTEKLFF. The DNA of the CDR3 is TGTGCCAGCAGCTTGGGGACAGGGACTGAAAAACTGTTTTTT.

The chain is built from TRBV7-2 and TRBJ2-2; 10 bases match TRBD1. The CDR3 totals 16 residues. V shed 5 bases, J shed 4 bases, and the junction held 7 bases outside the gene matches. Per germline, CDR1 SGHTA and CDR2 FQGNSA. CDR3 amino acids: CASSPRQGATTGELFF. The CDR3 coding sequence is TGTGCCAGCAGCCCCAGACAGGGGGCGACCACCGGGGAGCTGTTTTTT.

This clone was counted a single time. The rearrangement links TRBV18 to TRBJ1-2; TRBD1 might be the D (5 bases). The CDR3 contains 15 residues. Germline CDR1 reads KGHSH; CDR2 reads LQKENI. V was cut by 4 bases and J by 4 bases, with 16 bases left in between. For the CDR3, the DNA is TGTGCCAGCTCACAGGACATACTCTCCGGCTATGGCTACACCTTC. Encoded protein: CASSQDILSGYGYTF.

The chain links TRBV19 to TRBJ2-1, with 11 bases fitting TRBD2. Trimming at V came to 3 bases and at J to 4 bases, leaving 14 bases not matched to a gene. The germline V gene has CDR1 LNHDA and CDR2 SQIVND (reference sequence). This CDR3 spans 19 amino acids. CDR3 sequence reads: CASSMFPTASGGLYNEQFF. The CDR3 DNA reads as TGTGCCAGTAGTATGTTTCCCACCGCTAGCGGGGGGCTTTACAATGAGCAGTTCTTC.

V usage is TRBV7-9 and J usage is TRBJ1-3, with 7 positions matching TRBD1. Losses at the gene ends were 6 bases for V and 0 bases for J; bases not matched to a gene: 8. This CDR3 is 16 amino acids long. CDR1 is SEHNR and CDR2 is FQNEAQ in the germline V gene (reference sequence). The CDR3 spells CASRAAGGTSGNTIYF. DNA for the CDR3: TGTGCCAGCAGGGCGGCAGGGGGGACCTCTGGAAACACCATATATTTT.

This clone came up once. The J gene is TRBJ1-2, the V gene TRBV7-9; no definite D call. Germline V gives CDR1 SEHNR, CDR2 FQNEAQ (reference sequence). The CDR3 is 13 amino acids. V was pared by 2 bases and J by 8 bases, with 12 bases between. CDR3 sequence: CASSLSGYGGYTF. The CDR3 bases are TGTGCCAGCAGCTTAAGCGGGTACGGGGGCTACACCTTC.

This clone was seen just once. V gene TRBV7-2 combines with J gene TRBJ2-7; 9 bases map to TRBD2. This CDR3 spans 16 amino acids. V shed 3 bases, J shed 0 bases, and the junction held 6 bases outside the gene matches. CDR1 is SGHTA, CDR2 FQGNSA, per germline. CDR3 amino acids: CASSFFSSGDSYEQYF. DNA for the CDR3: TGTGCCAGCAGCTTCTTCTCTAGCGGGGACTCCTACGAGCAGTACTTC.

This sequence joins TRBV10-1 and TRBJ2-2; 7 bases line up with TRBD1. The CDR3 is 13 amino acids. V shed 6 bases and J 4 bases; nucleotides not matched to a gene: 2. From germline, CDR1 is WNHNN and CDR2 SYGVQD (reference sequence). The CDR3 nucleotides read TGCGCCAGCAGACAGGGGAGCACCGGGGAGCTGTTTTTT. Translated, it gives CASRQGSTGELFF.

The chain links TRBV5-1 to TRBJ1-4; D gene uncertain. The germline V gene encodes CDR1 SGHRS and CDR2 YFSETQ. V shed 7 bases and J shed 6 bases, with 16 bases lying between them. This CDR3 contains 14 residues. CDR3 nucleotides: TGCGCCAGCTCGTCCTTAAGCCCTTATGAAAAACTGTTTTTT. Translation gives CASSSLSPYEKLFF.

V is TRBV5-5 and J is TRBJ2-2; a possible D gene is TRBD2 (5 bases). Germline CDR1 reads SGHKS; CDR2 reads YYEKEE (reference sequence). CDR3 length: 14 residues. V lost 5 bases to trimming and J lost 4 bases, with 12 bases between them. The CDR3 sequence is CASSSTSGTGELFF. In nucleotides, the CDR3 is TGTGCCAGCAGTTCGACCAGCGGCACCGGGGAGCTGTTTTTT.

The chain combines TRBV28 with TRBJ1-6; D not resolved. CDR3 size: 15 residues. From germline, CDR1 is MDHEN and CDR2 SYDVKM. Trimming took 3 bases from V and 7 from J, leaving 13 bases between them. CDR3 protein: CASSFVAGLNSPLHF. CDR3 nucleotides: TGTGCCAGCAGTTTCGTAGCGGGCTTGAATTCACCCCTCCACTTT. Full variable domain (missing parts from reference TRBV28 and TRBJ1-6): DVKVTQSSRYLVKRTGEKVFLECVQDMDHENMFWYRQDPGLGLRLIYFSYDVKMKEKGDIPEGYSVSREKKERFSLILESASTNQTSMYLCASSFVAGLNSPLHFGNGTRLTVT.

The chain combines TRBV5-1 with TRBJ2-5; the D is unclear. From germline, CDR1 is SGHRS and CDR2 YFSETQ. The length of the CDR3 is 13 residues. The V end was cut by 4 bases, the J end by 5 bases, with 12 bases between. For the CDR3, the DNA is TGCGCCAGCAGCCCTTCGACTTGGGAGACCCAGTACTTC. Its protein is CASSPSTWETQYF.

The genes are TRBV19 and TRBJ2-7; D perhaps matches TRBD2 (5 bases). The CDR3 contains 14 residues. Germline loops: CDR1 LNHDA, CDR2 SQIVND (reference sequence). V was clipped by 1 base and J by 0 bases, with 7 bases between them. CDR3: CASSIAGSSYEQYF. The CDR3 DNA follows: TGTGCCAGTAGTATAGCGGGAAGCTCCTACGAGCAGTACTTC.

CDR3 sequence (DNA): TGTGCCACCAGCAGAGAAACTAGCGGGCGTTCCCAAGAGACCCAGTACTTC. Translated: CATSRETSGRSQETQYF. The chain uses TRBV15 and TRBJ2-5; 9 bases are a match to TRBD2. Per germline, CDR1 LNHNV and CDR2 YYDKDF (reference sequence). The CDR3 length is 17 residues. The V and J ends lost 0 bases and 1 base, in that order; junction bases with no gene match: 6.

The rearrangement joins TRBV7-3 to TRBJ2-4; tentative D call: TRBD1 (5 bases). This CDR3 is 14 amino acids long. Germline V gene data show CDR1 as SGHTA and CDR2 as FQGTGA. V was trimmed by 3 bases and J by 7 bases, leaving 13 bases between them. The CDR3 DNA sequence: TGTGCCAGCAGCTTCCTGACGACAGTCAACATTCAGTACTTC. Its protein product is CASSFLTTVNIQYF.

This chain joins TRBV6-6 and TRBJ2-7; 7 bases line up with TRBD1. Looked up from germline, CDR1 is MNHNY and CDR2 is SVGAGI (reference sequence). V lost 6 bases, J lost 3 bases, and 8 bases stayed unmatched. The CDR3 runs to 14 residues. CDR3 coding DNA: TGTGCCAGCAGGCGGACAGGCCCCGGCTACGAGCAGTACTTC. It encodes CASRRTGPGYEQYF.

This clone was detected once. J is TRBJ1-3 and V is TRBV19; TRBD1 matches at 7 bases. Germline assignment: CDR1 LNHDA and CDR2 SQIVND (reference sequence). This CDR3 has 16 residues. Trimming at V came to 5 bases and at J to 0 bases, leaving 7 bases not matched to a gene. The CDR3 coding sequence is TGTGCCAGTAGTTCACGGGACAGCTACTCTGGAAACACCATATATTTT. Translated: CASSSRDSYSGNTIYF.

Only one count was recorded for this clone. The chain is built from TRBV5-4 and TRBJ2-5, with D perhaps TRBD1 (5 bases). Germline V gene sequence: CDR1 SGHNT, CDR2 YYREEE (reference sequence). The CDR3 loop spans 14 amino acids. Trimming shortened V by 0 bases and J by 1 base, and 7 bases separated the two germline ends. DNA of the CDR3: TGTGCCAGCAGCTTGGGACAGATCCAAGAGACCCAGTACTTC. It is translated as CASSLGQIQETQYF.

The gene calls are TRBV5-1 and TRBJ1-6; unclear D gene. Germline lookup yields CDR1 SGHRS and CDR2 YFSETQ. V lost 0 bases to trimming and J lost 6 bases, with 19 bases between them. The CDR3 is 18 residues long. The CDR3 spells CASSLVARGPLTNSPLHF. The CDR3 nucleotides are TGCGCCAGCAGCTTGGTTGCGCGGGGTCCCCTTACTAATTCACCCCTCCACTTT.

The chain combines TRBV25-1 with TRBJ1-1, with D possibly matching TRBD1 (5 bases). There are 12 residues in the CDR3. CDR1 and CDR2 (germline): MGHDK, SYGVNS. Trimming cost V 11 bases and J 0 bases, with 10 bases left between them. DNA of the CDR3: TGTGCCCGCGGGGCAGTGAACACTGAAGCTTTCTTT. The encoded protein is CARGAVNTEAFF.

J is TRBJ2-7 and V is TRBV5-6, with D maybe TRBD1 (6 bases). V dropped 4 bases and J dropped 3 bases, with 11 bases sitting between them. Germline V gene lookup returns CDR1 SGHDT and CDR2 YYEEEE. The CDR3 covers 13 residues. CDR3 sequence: CASSRDNGYEQYF. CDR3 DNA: TGTGCCAGCAGCCGGGACAACGGCTACGAGCAGTACTTC.

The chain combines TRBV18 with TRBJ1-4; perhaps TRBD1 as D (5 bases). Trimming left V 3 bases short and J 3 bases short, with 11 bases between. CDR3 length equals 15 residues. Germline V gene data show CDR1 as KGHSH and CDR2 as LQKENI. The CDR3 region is CASSPPGLPNEKLFF. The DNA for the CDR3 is TGTGCCAGCTCACCTCCGGGACTGCCTAATGAAAAACTGTTTTTT.

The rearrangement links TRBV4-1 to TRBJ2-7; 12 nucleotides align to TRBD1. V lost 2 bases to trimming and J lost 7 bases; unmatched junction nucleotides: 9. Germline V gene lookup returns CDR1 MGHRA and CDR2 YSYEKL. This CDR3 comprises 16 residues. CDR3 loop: CASSQPTRDRGLEQYF. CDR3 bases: TGCGCCAGCAGCCAACCGACCCGGGACAGGGGGCTTGAGCAGTACTTC.